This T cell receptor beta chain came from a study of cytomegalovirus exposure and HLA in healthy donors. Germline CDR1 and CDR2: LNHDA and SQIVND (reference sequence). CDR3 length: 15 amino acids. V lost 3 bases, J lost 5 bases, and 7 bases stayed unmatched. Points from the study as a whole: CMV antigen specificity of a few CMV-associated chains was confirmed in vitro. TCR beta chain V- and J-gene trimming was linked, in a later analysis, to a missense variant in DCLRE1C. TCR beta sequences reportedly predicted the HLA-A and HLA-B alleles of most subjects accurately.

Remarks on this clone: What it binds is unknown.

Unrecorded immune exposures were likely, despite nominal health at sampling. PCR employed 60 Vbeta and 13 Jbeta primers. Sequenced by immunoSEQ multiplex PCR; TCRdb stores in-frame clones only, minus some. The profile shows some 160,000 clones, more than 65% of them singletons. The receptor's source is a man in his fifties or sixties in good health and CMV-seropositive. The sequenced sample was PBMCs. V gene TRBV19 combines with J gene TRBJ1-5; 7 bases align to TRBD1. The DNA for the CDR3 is TGTGCCAGTAGTATCAGGAGGGGGCGCGATCAGCCCCAGCATTTT. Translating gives CASSIRRGRDQPQHF.